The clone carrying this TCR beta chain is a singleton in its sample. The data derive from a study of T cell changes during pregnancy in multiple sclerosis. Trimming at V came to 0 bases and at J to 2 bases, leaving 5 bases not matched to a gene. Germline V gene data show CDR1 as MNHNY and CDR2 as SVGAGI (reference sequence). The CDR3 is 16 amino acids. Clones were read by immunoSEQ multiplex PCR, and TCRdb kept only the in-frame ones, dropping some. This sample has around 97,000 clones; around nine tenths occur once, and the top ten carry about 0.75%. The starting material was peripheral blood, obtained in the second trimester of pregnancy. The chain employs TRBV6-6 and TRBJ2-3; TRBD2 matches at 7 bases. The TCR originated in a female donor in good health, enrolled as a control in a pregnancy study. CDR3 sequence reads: CASSYSWRGNTDTQYF. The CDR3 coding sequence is TGTGCCAGCAGTTACTCGTGGCGGGGGAACACAGATACGCAGTATTTT.